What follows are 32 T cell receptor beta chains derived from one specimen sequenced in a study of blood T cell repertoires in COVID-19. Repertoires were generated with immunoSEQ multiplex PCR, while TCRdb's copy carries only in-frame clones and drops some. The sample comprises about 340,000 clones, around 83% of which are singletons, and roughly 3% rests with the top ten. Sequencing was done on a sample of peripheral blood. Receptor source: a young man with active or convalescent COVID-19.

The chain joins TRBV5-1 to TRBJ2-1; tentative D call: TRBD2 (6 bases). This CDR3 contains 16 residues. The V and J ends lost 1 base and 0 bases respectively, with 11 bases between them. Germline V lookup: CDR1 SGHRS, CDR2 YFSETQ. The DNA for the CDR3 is TGCGCCAGCAGCTTGCCGAGCGGGCTCTCCTACAATGAGCAGTTCTTC. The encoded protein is CASSLPSGLSYNEQFF.

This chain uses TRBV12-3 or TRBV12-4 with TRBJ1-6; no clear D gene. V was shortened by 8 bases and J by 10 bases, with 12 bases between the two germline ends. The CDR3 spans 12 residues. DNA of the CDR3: TGTGCCAGCTCGCCGGGGAGATCACCCCTCCACTTT. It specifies CASSPGRSPLHF.

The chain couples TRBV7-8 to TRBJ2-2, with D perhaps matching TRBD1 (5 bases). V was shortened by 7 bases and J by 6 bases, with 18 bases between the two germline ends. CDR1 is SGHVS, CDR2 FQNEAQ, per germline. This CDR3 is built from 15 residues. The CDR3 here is CASTPGRVGSGELFF. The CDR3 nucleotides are TGTGCCAGCACCCCGGGCAGGGTTGGGTCCGGGGAGCTGTTTTTT.

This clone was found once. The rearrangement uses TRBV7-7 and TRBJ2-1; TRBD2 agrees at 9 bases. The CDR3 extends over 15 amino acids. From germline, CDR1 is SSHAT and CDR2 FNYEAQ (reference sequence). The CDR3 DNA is TGTGCACCTGGGCCCCTAGCGGGATCATTTAGCGAGCAGTTCTTC. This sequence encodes CAPGPLAGSFSEQFF.

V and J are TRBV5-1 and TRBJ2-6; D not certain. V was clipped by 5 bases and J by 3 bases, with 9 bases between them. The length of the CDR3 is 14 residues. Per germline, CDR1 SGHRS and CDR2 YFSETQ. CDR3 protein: CASRTTGGANVLTF. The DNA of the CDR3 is TGCGCCAGCAGAACTACCGGTGGGGCCAACGTCCTGACTTTC. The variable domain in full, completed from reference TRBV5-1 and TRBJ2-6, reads KAGVTQTPRYLIKTRGQQVTLSCSPISGHRSVSWYQQTPGQGLQFLFEYFSETQRNKGNFPGRFSGRQFSNSRSEMNVSTLELGDSALYLCASRTTGGANVLTFGAGSRLTVL.

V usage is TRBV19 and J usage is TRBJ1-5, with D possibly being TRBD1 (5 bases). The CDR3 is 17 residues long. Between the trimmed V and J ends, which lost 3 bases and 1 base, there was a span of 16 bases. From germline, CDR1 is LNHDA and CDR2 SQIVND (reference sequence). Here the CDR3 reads CASSITASGFSNQPQHF. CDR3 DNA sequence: TGTGCCAGTAGTATTACAGCTTCAGGGTTCAGCAATCAGCCCCAGCATTTT.

The CDR3 coding sequence is TGTGCCAGCAGCTACCTACCATTACCCGGGCTAGGGGTTGATGAGCAGTTCTTC. It encodes CASSYLPLPGLGVDEQFF. The genes are TRBV11-2 and TRBJ2-1; tentatively, D is TRBD1 (5 bases). Per the germline V gene, CDR1 is SGHAT and CDR2 is FQNNGV. Between the trimmed V and J ends, which lost 4 bases and 8 bases, there was a span of 27 bases. The CDR3 is 18 residues long.

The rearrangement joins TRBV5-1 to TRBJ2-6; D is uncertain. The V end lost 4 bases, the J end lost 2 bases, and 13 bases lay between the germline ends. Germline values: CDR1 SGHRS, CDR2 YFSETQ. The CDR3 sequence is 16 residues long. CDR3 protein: CASSTRLTPGANVLTF. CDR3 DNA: TGCGCCAGCAGCACCAGACTTACTCCTGGGGCCAACGTCCTGACTTTC.

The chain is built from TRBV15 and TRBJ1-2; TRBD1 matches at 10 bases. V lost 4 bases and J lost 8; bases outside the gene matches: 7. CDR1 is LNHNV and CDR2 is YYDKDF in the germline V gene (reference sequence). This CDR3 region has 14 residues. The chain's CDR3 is CATSTRTGGMGYTF. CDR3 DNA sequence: TGTGCCACCAGCACGCGGACAGGGGGAATGGGCTACACCTTC. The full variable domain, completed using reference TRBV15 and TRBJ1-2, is DAMVIQNPRYQVTQFGKPVTLSCSQTLNHNVMYWYQQKSSQAPKLLFHYYDKDFNNEADTPDNFQSRRPNTSFCFLDIRSPGLGDTAMYLCATSTRTGGMGYTFGSGTRLTVV.

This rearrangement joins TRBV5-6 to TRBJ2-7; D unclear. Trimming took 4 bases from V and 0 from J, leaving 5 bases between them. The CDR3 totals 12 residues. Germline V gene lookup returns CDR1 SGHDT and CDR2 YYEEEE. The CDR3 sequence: CASSTSSYEQYF. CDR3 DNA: TGTGCCAGCAGCACGAGCTCCTACGAGCAGTACTTC.

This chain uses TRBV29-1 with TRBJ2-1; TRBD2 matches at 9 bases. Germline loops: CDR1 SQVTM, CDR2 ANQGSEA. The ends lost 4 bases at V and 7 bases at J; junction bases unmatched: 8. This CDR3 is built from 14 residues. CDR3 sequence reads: CSVVVLLAGNEQFF. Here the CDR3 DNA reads TGCAGCGTTGTCGTCCTTCTAGCGGGAAATGAGCAGTTCTTC.

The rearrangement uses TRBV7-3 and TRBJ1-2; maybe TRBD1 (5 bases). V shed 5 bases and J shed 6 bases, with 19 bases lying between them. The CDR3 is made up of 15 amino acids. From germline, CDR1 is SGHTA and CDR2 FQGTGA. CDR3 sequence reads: CASSAGLLPGNGYTF. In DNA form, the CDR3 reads TGTGCCAGCAGCGCAGGGTTGCTTCCTGGGAATGGCTACACCTTC.

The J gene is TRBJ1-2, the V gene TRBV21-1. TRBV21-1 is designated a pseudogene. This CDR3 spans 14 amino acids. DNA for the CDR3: TGTGCCAGCCCGTCTCGCAGGACTGAGAGTGGCTACACCTTC. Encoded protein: CASPSRRTESGYTF.

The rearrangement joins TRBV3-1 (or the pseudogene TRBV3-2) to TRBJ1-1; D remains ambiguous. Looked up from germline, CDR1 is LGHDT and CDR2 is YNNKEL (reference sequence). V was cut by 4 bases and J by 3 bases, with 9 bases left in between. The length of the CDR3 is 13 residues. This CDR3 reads CASSPIRDTEAFF. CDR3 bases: TGTGCCAGCAGCCCAATCCGGGACACTGAAGCTTTCTTT.

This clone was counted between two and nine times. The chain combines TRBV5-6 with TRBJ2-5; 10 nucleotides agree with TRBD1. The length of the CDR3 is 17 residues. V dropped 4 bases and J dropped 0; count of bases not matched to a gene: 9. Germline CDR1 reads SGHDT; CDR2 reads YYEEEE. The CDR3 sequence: CASSPGTGAMYQETQYF. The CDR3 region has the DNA TGTGCCAGCAGCCCTGGGACAGGGGCCATGTACCAAGAGACCCAGTACTTC. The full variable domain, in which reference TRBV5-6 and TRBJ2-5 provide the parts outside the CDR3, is DAGVTQSPTHLIKTRGQQVTLRCSPKSGHDTVSWYQQALGQGPQFIFQYYEEEERQRGNFPDRFSGHQFPNYSSELNVNALLLGDSALYLCASSPGTGAMYQETQYFGPGTRLLVL.

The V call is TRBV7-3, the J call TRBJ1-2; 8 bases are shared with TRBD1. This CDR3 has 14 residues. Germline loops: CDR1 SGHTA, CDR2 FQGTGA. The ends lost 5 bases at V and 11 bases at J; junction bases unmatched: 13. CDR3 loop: CASSLNPGQAAYTF. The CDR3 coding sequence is TGTGCCAGCAGCCTGAACCCGGGACAGGCTGCGTACACCTTC.

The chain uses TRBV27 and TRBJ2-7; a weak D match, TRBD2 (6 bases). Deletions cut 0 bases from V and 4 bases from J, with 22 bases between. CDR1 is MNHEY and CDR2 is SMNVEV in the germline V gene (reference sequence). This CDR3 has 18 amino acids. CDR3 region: CASSLSGGRSGFRYEQYF. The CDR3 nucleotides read TGTGCCAGCAGTTTATCGGGGGGAAGGTCCGGGTTTAGGTACGAGCAGTACTTC.

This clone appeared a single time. This chain's CDR3 is CASSDLTSGPSYNEQFF. CDR3 nucleotides: TGTGCCAGCAGTGACCTGACTAGCGGGCCCTCCTACAATGAGCAGTTCTTC. This chain links TRBV28 with TRBJ2-1, with 10 bases lining up with TRBD2. V lost 5 bases, J lost 0 bases, and 7 bases stayed unmatched. The CDR3 spans 17 residues. In germline, CDR1 is MDHEN, CDR2 SYDVKM.

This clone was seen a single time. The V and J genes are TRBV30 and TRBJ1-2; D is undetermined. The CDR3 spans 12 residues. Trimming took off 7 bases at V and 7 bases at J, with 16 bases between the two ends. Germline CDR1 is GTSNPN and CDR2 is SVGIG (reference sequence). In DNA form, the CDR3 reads TGTGCCTCACGCGGGGAGGGAGGTGGCTACACCTTC. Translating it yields CASRGEGGGYTF.

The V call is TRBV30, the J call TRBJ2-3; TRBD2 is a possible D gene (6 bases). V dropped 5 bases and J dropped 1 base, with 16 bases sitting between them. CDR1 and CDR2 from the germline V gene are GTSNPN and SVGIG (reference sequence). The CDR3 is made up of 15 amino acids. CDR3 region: CAWAYEGGGTDTQYF. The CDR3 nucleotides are TGTGCCTGGGCCTACGAGGGAGGAGGCACAGATACGCAGTATTTT.

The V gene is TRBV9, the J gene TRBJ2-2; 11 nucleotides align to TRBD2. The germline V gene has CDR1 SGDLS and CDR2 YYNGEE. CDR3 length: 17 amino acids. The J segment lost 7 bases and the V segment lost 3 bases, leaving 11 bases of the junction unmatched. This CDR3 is CASSGPPLAGAGGELFF. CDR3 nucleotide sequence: TGTGCCAGCAGCGGACCTCCACTAGCGGGGGCGGGCGGGGAGCTGTTTTTT.

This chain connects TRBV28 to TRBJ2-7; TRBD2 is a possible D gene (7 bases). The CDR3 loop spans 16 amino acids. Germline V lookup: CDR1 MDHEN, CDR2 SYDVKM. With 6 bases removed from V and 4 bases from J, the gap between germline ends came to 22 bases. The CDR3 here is CASSHWGGPVRYEQYF. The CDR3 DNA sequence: TGTGCCAGCAGCCATTGGGGGGGGCCAGTTAGGTACGAGCAGTACTTC.

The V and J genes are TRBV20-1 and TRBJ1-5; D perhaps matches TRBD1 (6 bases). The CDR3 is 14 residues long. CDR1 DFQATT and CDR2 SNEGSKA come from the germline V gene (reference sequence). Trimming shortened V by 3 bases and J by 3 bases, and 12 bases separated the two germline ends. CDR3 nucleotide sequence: TGCAGTGCTAGTGCGGACAGCAACAATCAGCCCCAGCATTTT. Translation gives CSASADSNNQPQHF.

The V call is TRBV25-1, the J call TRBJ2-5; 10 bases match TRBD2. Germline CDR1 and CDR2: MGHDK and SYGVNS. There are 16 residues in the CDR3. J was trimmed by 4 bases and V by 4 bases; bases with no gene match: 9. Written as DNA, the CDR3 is TGTGCCAGCAGTGGATCCATACTAGCGGGAACAGAGACCCAGTACTTC. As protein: CASSGSILAGTETQYF. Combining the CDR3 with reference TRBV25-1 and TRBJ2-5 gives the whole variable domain EADIYQTPRYLVIGTGKKITLECSQTMGHDKMYWYQQDPGMELHLIHYSYGVNSTEKGDLSSESTVSRIRTEHFPLTLESARPSHTSQYLCASSGSILAGTETQYFGPGTRLLVL.

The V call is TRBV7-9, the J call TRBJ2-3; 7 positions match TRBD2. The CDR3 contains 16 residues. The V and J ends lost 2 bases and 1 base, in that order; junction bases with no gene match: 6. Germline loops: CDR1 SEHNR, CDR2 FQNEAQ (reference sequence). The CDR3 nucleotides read TGTGCCAGCAGCTTATTGCGGGGGTCGGGCACAGATACGCAGTATTTT. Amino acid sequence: CASSLLRGSGTDTQYF.

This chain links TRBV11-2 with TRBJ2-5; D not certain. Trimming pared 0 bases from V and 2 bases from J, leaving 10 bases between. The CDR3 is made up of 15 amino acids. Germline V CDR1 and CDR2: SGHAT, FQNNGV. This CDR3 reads CASSLEGTEQETQYF. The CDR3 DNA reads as TGTGCCAGCAGCTTAGAAGGAACAGAACAAGAGACCCAGTACTTC.

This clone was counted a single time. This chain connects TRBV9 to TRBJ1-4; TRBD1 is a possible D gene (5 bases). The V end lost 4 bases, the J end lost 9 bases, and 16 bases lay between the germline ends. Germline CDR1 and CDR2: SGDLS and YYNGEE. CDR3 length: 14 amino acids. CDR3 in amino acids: CASSNPRADKKLFF. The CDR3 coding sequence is TGTGCCAGCAGCAATCCTCGGGCGGACAAAAAACTGTTTTTT.

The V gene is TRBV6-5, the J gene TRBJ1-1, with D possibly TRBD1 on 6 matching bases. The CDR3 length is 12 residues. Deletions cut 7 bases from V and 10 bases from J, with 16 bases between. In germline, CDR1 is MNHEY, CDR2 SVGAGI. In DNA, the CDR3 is TGTGCCAGCATTCCCCCCAGGGGTGGAGCTTTCTTT. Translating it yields CASIPPRGGAFF.

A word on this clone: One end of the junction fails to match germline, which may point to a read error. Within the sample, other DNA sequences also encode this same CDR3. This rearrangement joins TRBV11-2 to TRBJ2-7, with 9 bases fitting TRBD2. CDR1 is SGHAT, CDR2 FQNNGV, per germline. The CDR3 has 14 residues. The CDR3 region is CASSSTSGSYEQYF. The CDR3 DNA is TGTGCCAGTAGCTCCACTAGCGGGTCCTACGAGCAGTACTTC.

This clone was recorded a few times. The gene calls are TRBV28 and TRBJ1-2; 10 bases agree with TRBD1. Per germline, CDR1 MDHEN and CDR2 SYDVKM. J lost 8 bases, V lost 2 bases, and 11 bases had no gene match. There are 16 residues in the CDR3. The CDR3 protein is CASSLLLPGTGDGYTF. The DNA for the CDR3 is TGTGCCAGCAGTTTACTCCTTCCCGGGACAGGGGACGGCTACACCTTC.

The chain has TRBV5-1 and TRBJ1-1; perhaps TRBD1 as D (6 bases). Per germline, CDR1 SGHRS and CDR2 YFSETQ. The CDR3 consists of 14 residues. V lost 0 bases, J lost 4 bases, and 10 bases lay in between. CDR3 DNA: TGCGCCAGCAGCTTGGAGCCAGGGGTCACTGAAGCTTTCTTT. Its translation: CASSLEPGVTEAFF.

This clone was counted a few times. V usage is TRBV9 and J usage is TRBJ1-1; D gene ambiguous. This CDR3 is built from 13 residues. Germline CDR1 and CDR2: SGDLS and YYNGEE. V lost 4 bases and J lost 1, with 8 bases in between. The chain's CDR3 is CASSPRQNTEAFF. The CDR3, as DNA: TGTGCCAGCAGCCCGCGACAGAACACTGAAGCTTTCTTT.